These 9 T cell receptor beta chains share one sample of origin, sequenced in a study of CD8 T cells in ankylosing spondylitis. TCRdb redid the calling of the 5' RACE reads with MiXCR, one entry per CDR3 protein. The sample lists about 160,000 distinct CDR3 sequences; around 19% were seen once. The specimen was blood, either unsorted or a sorted T cell fraction (not recorded which). The receptors originated from a male donor with ankylosing spondylitis or in good health (not recorded which).

This rearrangement joins TRBV28 to TRBJ2-7, with unresolved D. Germline V gene lookup returns CDR1 MDHEN and CDR2 SYDVKM. The CDR3 runs 14 residues. Trimming pared 6 bases from V and 2 bases from J, leaving 14 bases between. The DNA of the CDR3 is TGTGCCAGCAGAGCCCAAGAGAGAGCCTACGAGCAGTACTTC. Amino acid sequence: CASRAQERAYEQYF.

V and J are TRBV11-2 and TRBJ2-1, with 9 nucleotides matching TRBD2. This CDR3 is built from 19 residues. From germline, CDR1 is SGHAT and CDR2 FQNNGV. With 5 bases clipped from V and 4 bases from J, the junction kept 18 bases outside the gene matches. CDR3 sequence reads: CASSPRALAGLAQYNEQFF. In DNA, the CDR3 is TGTGCCAGCAGCCCAAGGGCCCTAGCGGGACTCGCGCAGTACAATGAGCAGTTCTTC.

The chain recombines TRBV29-1 with TRBJ1-1, with a possible D match to TRBD1 (6 bases). This CDR3 spans 16 amino acids. V lost 5 bases and J lost 1, with 20 bases in between. Germline CDR1 SQVTM, CDR2 ANQGSEA. Here the CDR3 reads CSVTGLSWQANTEAFF. In DNA, the CDR3 is TGCAGCGTTACAGGGTTATCGTGGCAGGCGAACACTGAAGCTTTCTTT.

This sequence joins TRBV20-1 and TRBJ1-5; D possibly corresponds to TRBD1 (5 bases). CDR1 is DFQATT and CDR2 is SNEGSKA in the germline V gene (reference sequence). V lost 0 bases to trimming and J lost 2 bases, with 11 bases between them. CDR3 length: 15 residues. This CDR3 reads CSARDMGGGNQPQHF. CDR3 DNA sequence: TGCAGTGCTAGAGATATGGGAGGGGGCAATCAGCCCCAGCATTTT.

The sample holds a few counts of this clonotype. The V gene is TRBV7-9, the J gene TRBJ2-1; 7 bases agree with TRBD2. CDR3 length: 14 amino acids. J gave up 4 bases and V 5 bases, and 5 bases lay outside the gene matches. CDR1 is SEHNR, CDR2 FQNEAQ, per germline (reference sequence). CDR3 residues: CASSASGGYNEQFF. The CDR3 coding sequence is TGTGCCAGCAGCGCTAGCGGAGGATACAATGAGCAGTTCTTC.

This clonotype was observed a handful of times. The CDR3 region is CASSWANTGELFF. The CDR3 DNA is TGTGCCAGCAGTTGGGCTAACACCGGGGAGCTGTTTTTT. The chain carries TRBV12-3 or TRBV12-4 and TRBJ2-2; D call uncertain. The CDR3 totals 13 residues. V lost 4 bases and J 2 bases, leaving 5 bases between the germline ends.

The genes are TRBV28 and TRBJ2-5; 9 nucleotides line up with TRBD1. Trimming cost V 5 bases and J 2 bases; bases outside gene matches: 9. CDR3 length: 16 amino acids. The germline V gene encodes CDR1 MDHEN and CDR2 SYDVKM. DNA of the CDR3: TGTGCCAGCAGTGACCCGGGACAGGGCTCTCAAGAGACCCAGTACTTC. Encoded protein: CASSDPGQGSQETQYF.

This chain uses TRBV6-5 with TRBJ2-3, with 8 bases matching TRBD2. Germline V gene data show CDR1 as MNHEY and CDR2 as SVGAGI. This CDR3 comprises 16 residues. J lost 1 base, V lost 0 bases, and 3 bases had no gene match. CDR3 protein: CASSYSGAGGTDTQYF. The CDR3, as DNA: TGTGCCAGCAGTTACTCGGGAGCGGGAGGCACAGATACGCAGTATTTT.

This clonotype appeared a few times. The CDR3 DNA reads TGTGCCACAGGGGAGGGGACGAACACCGGGGAGCTGTTTTTT. Its translation: CATGEGTNTGELFF. The chain uses TRBV4-2 and TRBJ2-2; weak D call: TRBD2 (7 bases). The CDR3 totals 14 residues. In germline, CDR1 is LGHNA, CDR2 YNFKEQ. The V gene lost 10 bases and the J gene lost 0 bases, with 12 bases spanning the gap.